This is a list of T cell receptor beta chains from one sample in a study of cytomegalovirus exposure and HLA in healthy donors. Sequencing used immunoSEQ multiplex PCR; TCRdb keeps in-frame clones, though not all of them. The sample gives over 85,000 clones, roughly four fifths of which show up once; 8.5% to 10% is in the top ten. Sequencing used PBMCs. All receptors derive from a male donor in good health and CMV-seropositive. The conserved cysteine and the conserved F or W are not part of the CDR3 here. Part of the rows lack a size; the others show once, few, many or a class for expanded clones.

cdr3_aa v_call clone_size
ASSWSISGANVLT TRBV5-4 .
ASSLTGQLKISEAF TRBV7-3 .
ASSQDGLAGGGDTQY TRBV4-3 once
ASSSGQSNEQF TRBV7-2 .
ASSPWTGLNEKLF TRBV7-9 .
ASSLLGQSRESQY TRBV27 few
ASSIVQGISYEQF TRBV19 .
SVGGLAGGGPYNEQF TRBV29-1 .
ASSSTGTSGRGEY TRBV28 .
ASSLIAGRNEQF TRBV7-6 .
ASSLGQSAYEQY TRBV11-2 .
ASGNRVREQY TRBV28 .
ASSRAGGELF TRBV7-2 once
ATSTGQQETQY TRBV15 .
ASSLGSSGTQNIQY TRBV7-3 .
ASSPWTGTYEQY TRBV5-1 few
ASSQVLGLAGGTYEQY TRBV4-3 .
ATSRGREYTGELF TRBV15 .
ASSPLLRTGGNSQY TRBV4-1 few
ASSNSATGGPGNQY TRBV5-6 .
ASTTTGRGRDTQY TRBV28 .
ASSPDGGSAYTQY TRBV5-1 .
ASRLADVQETQY TRBV5-1 .
ASSYHRETQY TRBV7-2 .
ASSLAPAGGTHEQF TRBV7-2 few
SSSLAGTQETQY TRBV7-9 once
ASTDRVGYGYT TRBV5-1 .
ASSRFSGNPTDTQY TRBV11-3 .
ASSLGTSGINEQF TRBV7-3 once
ASSVSGAQETQY TRBV9 .
ASSWGQGDSGANGLT TRBV4-1 .
ASSEGLGLLDEQF TRBV2 few
ASSRGGRTDGYT TRBV7-9 once
ASSRDRGGYT TRBV28 .
ASSLVTSGKETQY TRBV7-9 .
ASSYGTTADTQY TRBV6-6 .
ASSQGSGRASYEQY TRBV4-3 .